Described below is a single T cell receptor beta chain sequence and its context. The CDR3 sequence is 13 residues long. Looked up from germline, CDR1 is WSHSY and CDR2 is SAAADI. Germline trimming cut 7 bases from V and 2 bases from J; bases unmatched to any gene: 4. This entry belongs to a study of T-cell reconstitution after alpha-beta-depleted transplantation in children. It was with unique molecular identifiers that the TCRbeta library was prepared. TCRdb re-called the PCR reads with MiXCR, one entry per CDR3 protein. The table shows hundreds of thousands of distinct CDR3 sequences, with 8% to 9.5% occurring only once.

This TCR came from a human donor who donated a stem cell graft to a child with acute lymphoblastic leukemia. V gene TRBV10-2 combines with J gene TRBJ2-7; 8 bases map to TRBD1. The material sequenced was PBMCs from the stem cell graft donor, taken from the stem cell graft. The CDR3 is CASKRTGTYEQYF. CDR3 bases: TGCGCCAGCAAGCGGACAGGGACCTACGAGCAGTACTTC.